These 10 T cell receptor beta chains were sequenced from one sample in a study of vaccination effects on CD4 cells after COVID-19 (dated by TCRdb to the early 2020s). Receptors were amplified or captured by the immunoSEQ multiplex PCR assay. TCRdb obtained this table from immuneACCESS and retained in-frame rearrangements with V and J assigned. These tables miss some clones; where compared with another copy, unresolved V genes account for less than half of the shortfall, and the remainder is unexplained. The sample table records tens of thousands of clones; 73% of these occur just once. The ten largest make up about 2.3% of the sample. After around 11 days of culture, CD4+ T cells were isolated with the EasySep CD4+ T cell isolation kit. Each participant got two doses of an mRNA SARS-CoV-2 vaccine, either BNT162b2 or mRNA-1273. What these receptors recognize is not known. The sequencing here drew on CD4+ T cells from PBMCs cultured without peptide, taken after COVID-19 vaccination. These receptors came from a human donor who received a COVID-19 vaccine.

This clone appeared a few times. This chain uses TRBV28 with TRBJ1-2; tentative D call: TRBD1 (6 bases). CDR3 length: 14 residues. V lost 1 base and J lost 6, with 12 bases in between. Germline V gene sequence: CDR1 MDHEN, CDR2 SYDVKM. CDR3 loop: CASSLSGGGDGYTF. The CDR3 nucleotides read TGTGCCAGCAGTTTATCTGGTGGGGGCGATGGCTACACCTTC.

The rearrangement links TRBV14 to TRBJ2-1; 7 bases map to TRBD1. This CDR3 spans 15 amino acids. V lost 2 bases, J lost 8 bases, and 9 bases stayed unmatched. Per germline, CDR1 SGHDN and CDR2 FVKESK. The CDR3 region has the DNA TGTGCCAGCAGCCAATTGAGACAGGGTTCGTATGAGCAGTTCTTC. Protein: CASSQLRQGSYEQFF. Using reference TRBV14 and TRBJ2-1 for the parts outside the CDR3, the full variable domain is EAGVTQFPSHSVIEKGQTVTLRCDPISGHDNLYWYRRVMGKEIKFLLHFVKESKQDESGMPNNRFLAERTGGTYSTLKVQPAELEDSGVYFCASSQLRQGSYEQFFGPGTRLTVL.

This clone has more than one count but fewer than ten. The CDR3 nucleotides are TGTGCCAGCAGCCGTCGGGGCACCGGGGAGCTGTTTTTT. Its translation: CASSRRGTGELFF. This chain joins TRBV3-1 (or the pseudogene TRBV3-2) and TRBJ2-2; perhaps TRBD2 as D (5 bases). Germline-derived CDR1 and CDR2 are LGHDT and YNNKEL (reference sequence). The CDR3 has 13 amino acids. Trimming took 4 bases from V and 4 from J, leaving 7 bases between them.

The chain joins TRBV11-1 to TRBJ1-4; D is perhaps TRBD1 (5 bases). CDR1 is SGHAT and CDR2 is FQDESV in the germline V gene (reference sequence). Between the trimmed V and J ends, which lost 5 bases and 8 bases, there was a span of 15 bases. This CDR3 spans 14 amino acids. In DNA form, the CDR3 reads TGTGCCAGCAGCCCAGGGACCGCGGGAGAAAAACTGTTTTTT. Encoded protein: CASSPGTAGEKLFF.

The chain carries TRBV19 and TRBJ2-5; 8 bases map to TRBD1. The germline V gene has CDR1 LNHDA and CDR2 SQIVND (reference sequence). The V gene end was trimmed by 6 bases and the J gene end by 1 base; junction bases not matched to a gene: 13. The CDR3 covers 17 residues. The CDR3 DNA reads TGTGCCAGTAGGAGGAGTTGGGCAGGGGGCCGCCAAGAGACCCAGTACTTC. This translates into CASRRSWAGGRQETQYF.

The chain couples TRBV6-4 to TRBJ1-2, with 8 positions matching TRBD1. The CDR3 contains 14 residues. Losses at the gene ends were 6 bases for V and 4 bases for J; bases not matched to a gene: 7. Germline values: CDR1 MRHNA, CDR2 SNTAGT. The CDR3 DNA follows: TGTGCCAGCAGCGTAACAGGGGGGGGCTATGGCTACACCTTC. Amino acid sequence: CASSVTGGGYGYTF.

V and J are TRBV27 and TRBJ1-6; 8 bases are shared with TRBD1. The CDR3 length is 15 residues. CDR1 is MNHEY and CDR2 is SMNVEV in the germline V gene (reference sequence). Trimming took 3 bases from V and 9 from J; bases not matched to a gene: 7. The CDR3 DNA reads as TGTGCCAGCAGTTTGCAGGGGGCTGAGGGTTCACCCCTCCACTTT. It is translated as CASSLQGAEGSPLHF.

The J gene is TRBJ2-5, the V gene TRBV5-1; perhaps D is TRBD1 or TRBD2 (7 bases each). The V gene lost 4 bases and the J gene lost 5 bases, with 21 bases spanning the gap. Germline V gene sequence: CDR1 SGHRS, CDR2 YFSETQ. The CDR3 length is 16 residues. The CDR3 spells CASSPIPGGGAETQYF. CDR3 DNA: TGCGCCAGCAGCCCCATTCCAGGGGGGGGTGCGGAGACCCAGTACTTC.

This chain connects TRBV1 to TRBJ1-4. TRBV1 is designated a pseudogene. The CDR3 loop spans 16 amino acids. The chain's CDR3 is CTSSQDVIRGGALLFF. The CDR3 region has the DNA TGCACCAGCAGCCAGGACGTTATTAGGGGGGGGGCTTTGCTGTTTTTT.

This clone was detected a few times. The chain recombines TRBV5-6 with TRBJ1-5; D remains unclear. Looked up from germline, CDR1 is SGHDT and CDR2 is YYEEEE. The CDR3 consists of 13 residues. V was cut by 0 bases and J by 6 bases, with 7 bases left in between. This chain's CDR3 is CASSLGFSQPQHF. For the CDR3, the DNA is TGTGCCAGCAGCTTGGGATTCAGTCAGCCCCAGCATTTT.